The table lists the clone carrying this T cell receptor (beta chain) with a count of one. Its antigen is not known. The V gene lost 2 bases and the J gene lost 5 bases, with 6 bases spanning the gap. The CDR3 has 12 residues. Sequencing was performed with immunoSEQ multiplex PCR; in TCRdb, only in-frame clones are kept and a portion is missing. Among nearly 90,000 clones listed, approximately 91% were seen once. The source of the sample is a study of T cell responses to AZD1222 COVID-19 vaccine. Study conclusions and caveats: Spike-wide vaccine-associated CD4 TCRs dominated at 160-218 and 743-854. A reported finding is that nearly half of spike-specific TCRs target unmutated variant regions.

This sequence originates from an adult who received the AZD1222 COVID-19 vaccine. Material: peripheral blood, obtained 28 days after the second AZD1222 dose. The chain uses TRBV12-3 or TRBV12-4 and TRBJ2-5, with a possible D match to TRBD2 (5 bases). The CDR3 protein is CASSLRRETQYF. As DNA, the CDR3 is TGTGCCAGCAGTTTAAGGAGGGAGACCCAGTACTTC.